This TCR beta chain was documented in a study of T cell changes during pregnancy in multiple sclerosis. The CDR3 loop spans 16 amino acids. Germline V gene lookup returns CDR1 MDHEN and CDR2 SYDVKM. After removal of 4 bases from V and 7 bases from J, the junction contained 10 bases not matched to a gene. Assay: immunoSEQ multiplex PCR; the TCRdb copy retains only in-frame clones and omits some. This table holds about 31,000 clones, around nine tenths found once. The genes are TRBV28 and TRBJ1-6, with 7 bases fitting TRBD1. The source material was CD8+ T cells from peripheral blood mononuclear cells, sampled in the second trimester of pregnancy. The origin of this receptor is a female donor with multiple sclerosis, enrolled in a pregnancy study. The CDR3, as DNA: TGTGCCAGCAGTTGGACAGGTCTGAATTGGAATTCACCCCTCCACTTT. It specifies CASSWTGLNWNSPLHF.